This record looks at one T cell receptor beta chain sequence and its context. Its target is not known. The germline V and J ends were trimmed by 2 bases and 6 bases, with 14 bases remaining between them. The CDR3 runs 15 residues. Germline V lookup: CDR1 SGHVS, CDR2 FNYEAQ. The time point denotes: week 5, during vaccination. With topical imiquimod, each dose of the vaccine consisted of 300 ug of mutant IDH1 20-mer peptide. The method was immunoSEQ multiplex PCR; TCRdb's version includes in-frame clones alone and lacks a portion of them. The repertoire holds some 51,000 clones, with 78% as singletons. These data are taken from a study of a mutant IDH1 vaccine in newly diagnosed glioma. As for the study in general: Treatment recipients were approximately 62% male and around 40% female, and their mean age was roughly 40 years. Receipt of radiotherapy, temozolomide, or both preceded the study, and most received both.

Study findings and constraints: Of the patients, 85% to 95% had vaccine-induced immune responses. Among top peripheral T cell clonotypes, changes seemed unrelated to pseudoprogression.

Sequenced material: PBMCs, taken from a glioma patient whose treatment included an IDH1 peptide vaccine. The receptor's source is a man aged 50 to 60 with glioma. The chain has TRBV7-6 and TRBJ2-1; tentatively, D is TRBD2 (6 bases). The CDR3 DNA is TGTGCCAGCAGCTTACGCGCGACTAGGTCCAATGAGCAGTTCTTC. Translated, it gives CASSLRATRSNEQFF.